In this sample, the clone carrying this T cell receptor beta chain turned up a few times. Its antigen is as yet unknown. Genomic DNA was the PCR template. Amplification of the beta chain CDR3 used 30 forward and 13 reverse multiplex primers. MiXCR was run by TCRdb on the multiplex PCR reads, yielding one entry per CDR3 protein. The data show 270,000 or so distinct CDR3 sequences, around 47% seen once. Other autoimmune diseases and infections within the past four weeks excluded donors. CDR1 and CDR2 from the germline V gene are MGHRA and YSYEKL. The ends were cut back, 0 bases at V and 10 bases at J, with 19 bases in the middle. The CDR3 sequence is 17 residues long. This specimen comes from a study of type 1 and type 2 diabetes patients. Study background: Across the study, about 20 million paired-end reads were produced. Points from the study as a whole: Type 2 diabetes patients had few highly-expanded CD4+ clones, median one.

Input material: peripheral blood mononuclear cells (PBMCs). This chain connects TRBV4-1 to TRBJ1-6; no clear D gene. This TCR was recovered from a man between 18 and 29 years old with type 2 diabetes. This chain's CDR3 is CASSQDGRGESRSPLHF. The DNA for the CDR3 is TGCGCCAGCAGCCAAGATGGACGAGGCGAATCCCGCTCACCCCTCCACTTT.